These 21 T cell receptor beta chains share one sample of origin, sequenced in a study of patients and donors after allogeneic stem cell transplantation. TCRdb analysed the RT-PCR reads with MiXCR anew, one entry per CDR3 protein. Of 1,000 to 1,500 distinct CDR3 sequences in the sample, 4.5% to 6% were seen once. Sequenced input: blood, either unsorted or a sorted T cell fraction (not recorded which). These receptors were obtained from a human donor who was either an allogeneic HSCT recipient or a stem cell or donor lymphocyte infusion donor (not recorded which). It is not recorded whose cells these are; they may come from a transplant donor.

This clonotype has more than one count but fewer than ten. The chain employs TRBV29-1 and TRBJ2-6; D ambiguous. In germline, CDR1 is SQVTM, CDR2 ANQGSEA. The CDR3 has 12 residues. V was cut by 4 bases and J by 4 bases, with 5 bases left in between. Here the CDR3 reads CSVVEGANVLTF. CDR3 in DNA: TGCAGCGTTGTCGAAGGGGCCAACGTCCTGACTTTC.

Sample share makes this clonotype medium-sized. CDR3: CSASTISYEQYF. In DNA form, the CDR3 reads TGCAGCGCCTCGACTATATCCTACGAGCAGTACTTC. The genes are TRBV29-1 and TRBJ2-7; weak D call: TRBD2 (5 bases). Germline loops: CDR1 SQVTM, CDR2 ANQGSEA. V lost 7 bases and J lost 1, with 11 bases in between. The CDR3 has 12 residues.

This clonotype was detected only a few times. V is TRBV7-2 and J is TRBJ1-6; no reliable D call. The V gene lost 5 bases and the J gene lost 7 bases, with 3 bases spanning the gap. CDR1 is SGHTA, CDR2 FQGNSA, per germline. The CDR3 sequence is 11 residues long. The CDR3 is CASSNNSPLHF. The DNA for the CDR3 is TGTGCCAGCAGCAACAATTCACCCCTCCACTTT.

This clonotype came up a few times. The gene calls are TRBV5-5 and TRBJ2-7; no clear D. The V gene's germline CDR1 is SGHKS and CDR2 YYEKEE (reference sequence). V gave up 2 bases and J gave up 3 bases, with 12 bases separating them. The CDR3 is 14 amino acids. The CDR3 bases are TGTGCCAGCAGCTTACGGTTAGCAAGCTACGAGCAGTACTTC. It specifies CASSLRLASYEQYF.

Judged by abundance, this clonotype is medium-sized (0.01 to 0.1%). The CDR3, as DNA: TGTGCCAGCAGCCAAGTTCATACGACTAGCGGGAGGATCGGCACAGATACGCAGTATTTT. Protein product: CASSQVHTTSGRIGTDTQYF. The chain carries TRBV3-1 and TRBJ2-3, with 13 bases aligning to TRBD2. The trim removed 1 base at V and 1 base at J, leaving 11 bases unmatched. Germline V gene lookup returns CDR1 LGHDT and CDR2 YNNKEL (reference sequence). This CDR3 comprises 20 residues.

In this sample, this clonotype is medium-sized. This chain uses TRBV6-2 or TRBV6-3 with TRBJ2-1; D is unclear. This CDR3 spans 11 amino acids. V gave up 8 bases and J gave up 4 bases, with 6 bases separating them. Per the germline V gene, CDR1 is MNHEY and CDR2 is SVGEGT. The CDR3 protein is CASSWYNEQFF. Written as DNA, the CDR3 is TGTGCCAGCTCCTGGTACAATGAGCAGTTCTTC.

The rearrangement joins TRBV6-5 to TRBJ1-1; D gene uncertain. Trimming shortened V by 6 bases and J by 1 base, and 9 bases separated the two germline ends. The CDR3 is 13 residues long. The germline V gene encodes CDR1 MNHEY and CDR2 SVGAGI. In nucleotides, the CDR3 is TGTGCCAGCAGCTACGCACCGAACACTGAAGCTTTCTTT. It translates to CASSYAPNTEAFF.

This clonotype appeared a few times. The rearrangement uses TRBV20-1 and TRBJ2-1; D is possibly TRBD2 (6 bases). Germline V lookup: CDR1 DFQATT, CDR2 SNEGSKA (reference sequence). V was cut by 0 bases and J by 5 bases, with 8 bases left in between. The CDR3 is 13 residues long. CDR3: CSARDGGNNEQFF. The CDR3 region has the DNA TGCAGTGCTAGAGATGGAGGGAACAATGAGCAGTTCTTC.

This clonotype was counted a few times. The chain links TRBV10-2 to TRBJ2-7, with D uncertain. Between the trimmed V and J ends, which lost 10 bases and 1 base, there was a span of 17 bases. CDR1 WSHSY and CDR2 SAAADI come from the germline V gene. CDR3 size: 14 residues. This CDR3 reads CATSPVGFSYEQYF. CDR3 in DNA: TGCGCCACCTCCCCCGTCGGATTTTCCTACGAGCAGTACTTC.

This clonotype occurred a few times. The V gene is TRBV3-1, the J gene TRBJ2-7; D gene ambiguous. The CDR3 is made up of 13 amino acids. From germline, CDR1 is LGHDT and CDR2 YNNKEL (reference sequence). Trimming left V 1 base short and J 2 bases short, with 6 bases between. CDR3 sequence: CASSQGSAYEQYF. CDR3 bases: TGTGCCAGCAGCCAAGGAAGTGCCTACGAGCAGTACTTC.

This clonotype is large by share. This rearrangement joins TRBV7-2 to TRBJ2-7; D may be TRBD2 (5 bases). Germline CDR1 reads SGHTA; CDR2 reads FQGNSA. The germline V and J ends were trimmed by 5 bases and 2 bases, with 13 bases remaining between them. The CDR3 is 14 amino acids. The chain's CDR3 is CASSTEVRAYEQYF. The CDR3 DNA is TGTGCCAGCAGCACCGAGGTGAGGGCCTACGAGCAGTACTTC.

Relative to its sample, this clonotype is medium-sized. The chain's CDR3 is CAWSVGGANVLTF. As DNA, the CDR3 is TGTGCCTGGAGTGTAGGTGGGGCCAACGTCCTGACTTTC. The chain combines TRBV30 with TRBJ2-6; unclear D gene. Germline V CDR1 and CDR2: GTSNPN, SVGIG (reference sequence). V was pared by 0 bases and J by 3 bases, with 3 bases between. This CDR3 region has 13 residues.

This clonotype is categorized as large. The chain has TRBV28 and TRBJ2-6; 7 bases map to TRBD1. CDR3 length: 16 amino acids. V was pared by 1 base and J by 2 bases, with 2 bases of the junction left unmatched. Germline lookup yields CDR1 MDHEN and CDR2 SYDVKM. The CDR3: CASSLFQGAGANVLTF. The CDR3 nucleotides read TGTGCCAGCAGTTTATTCCAGGGGGCTGGGGCCAACGTCCTGACTTTC.

In its sample, this clonotype ranks as medium-sized. V and J are TRBV10-3 and TRBJ2-3; 8 nucleotides agree with TRBD2. There are 15 residues in the CDR3. Germline trimming cut 3 bases from V and 4 bases from J; bases unmatched to any gene: 6. Germline lookup yields CDR1 ENHRY and CDR2 SYGVKD. CDR3 residues: CAISEGSGNADTQYF. In nucleotides, the CDR3 is TGTGCCATCAGTGAAGGTAGCGGGAACGCAGATACGCAGTATTTT.

This clonotype is categorized as medium-sized. The chain links TRBV29-1 to TRBJ1-1; possible D gene TRBD1, 6 bases. Germline CDR1 is SQVTM and CDR2 is ANQGSEA. There are 15 residues in the CDR3. V was trimmed by 7 bases and J by 5 bases, leaving 23 bases between them. The CDR3 loop is CSALVGGGAGTEAFF. The CDR3 DNA reads as TGCAGCGCTCTAGTGGGCGGGGGCGCGGGGACTGAAGCTTTCTTT.

This clonotype is deemed medium-sized. The chain joins TRBV7-6 to TRBJ2-1, with TRBD2 as a possible D gene (6 bases). CDR3 length: 12 amino acids. Trimming cost V 4 bases and J 9 bases, with 10 bases left between them. Germline V gene data show CDR1 as SGHVS and CDR2 as FNYEAQ. The CDR3 DNA follows: TGTGCCAGCAGCTGGAGGGTTGGTGAGCAGTTCTTC. This codes for CASSWRVGEQFF.

The sample holds a few counts of this clonotype. This sequence joins TRBV28 and TRBJ2-7, with D possibly being TRBD1 or TRBD2 (6 bases each). Trimming pared 8 bases from V and 2 bases from J, leaving 10 bases between. Germline CDR1 is MDHEN and CDR2 is SYDVKM. This CDR3 spans 12 amino acids. The CDR3 sequence: CASGGGTYEQYF. The CDR3 region has the DNA TGTGCCAGCGGAGGGGGAACCTACGAGCAGTACTTC.

This clonotype has a handful of counts. The chain combines TRBV6-1 with TRBJ1-2; D perhaps matches TRBD1 (5 bases). In germline, CDR1 is MNHNS, CDR2 SASEGT. V shed 5 bases and J shed 6 bases, with 16 bases lying between them. The CDR3 length is 14 residues. The CDR3 loop is CASSPIGQGDGYTF. The CDR3 nucleotides read TGTGCCAGCAGTCCAATTGGGCAGGGAGATGGCTACACCTTC.

This clonotype qualifies as medium-sized. The chain couples TRBV7-9 to TRBJ1-5, with 10 bases lining up with TRBD1. This CDR3 has 13 residues. Germline lookup yields CDR1 SEHNR and CDR2 FQNEAQ (reference sequence). Trimming took 5 bases from V and 5 from J; bases not matched to a gene: 0. CDR3 sequence (DNA): TGTGCCAGCAGCGGGACAGGGGATCAGCCCCAGCATTTT. Translation: CASSGTGDQPQHF.

This clonotype is labeled as medium-sized. CDR3 sequence (DNA): TGTGCCAGCAGCTTAGGGTCCGGGACTAGTATTGAGACCCAGTACTTC. Protein: CASSLGSGTSIETQYF. The V and J genes are TRBV7-9 and TRBJ2-5; 8 positions match TRBD2. This CDR3 contains 16 residues. Trimming at V came to 1 base and at J to 5 bases, leaving 9 bases not matched to a gene. Per the germline V gene, CDR1 is SEHNR and CDR2 is FQNEAQ (reference sequence).

By proportion, this clonotype is large. This chain connects TRBV4-3 to TRBJ2-1; D gene ambiguous. The CDR3 contains 14 residues. V was clipped by 0 bases and J by 2 bases, with 5 bases between them. From germline, CDR1 is LGHNA and CDR2 YSLEER. CDR3 amino acids: CASSQDSTYNEQFF. The CDR3 DNA follows: TGCGCCAGCAGCCAAGATAGTACCTACAATGAGCAGTTCTTC.